The 22 T cell receptor beta chains in this list originate from one sample, sequenced in a study of shared clonotypes between healthy human individuals (dated by TCRdb to the early 2020s). The protocol used for the library was the immunoSEQ multiplex PCR assay. TCRdb retrieved this table from immuneACCESS and kept in-frame rearrangements only. Not all clones are present; in checked studies, unresolved V genes account for under half, and no reason is known for the remainder. The sample table contains approximately 940,000 clones; only one count was recorded for around 80% of them. The leading ten clones occupy approximately 1.5% of the sample. The source material was memory CD4+ T cells sorted from blood. The cell subset or site tag for this specimen amounts to: CD45RA-negative fraction. These receptors came from a man aged 18 to 30 in good health.

CDR3 in DNA: TGTGCCAGCAGCCGAAGGAGCGGGGTCCTACAAGAGACCCAGTACTTC. Translated, it gives CASSRRSGVLQETQYF. The rearrangement links TRBV7-2 to TRBJ2-5; 7 nucleotides agree with TRBD2. The germline V gene encodes CDR1 SGHTA and CDR2 FQGNSA. Trimming took 5 bases from V and 2 from J; bases not matched to a gene: 11. CDR3 length: 16 residues.

This chain links TRBV6-1 with TRBJ2-1; D is unresolved. V lost 10 bases and J lost 7, with 17 bases in between. Per germline, CDR1 MNHNS and CDR2 SASEGT. This CDR3 spans 13 amino acids. This CDR3 reads CATGRVVWNEQFF. The DNA of the CDR3 is TGTGCCACCGGACGGGTGGTTTGGAATGAGCAGTTCTTC.

The V and J genes are TRBV10-1 and TRBJ2-5, with 7 bases aligning to TRBD2. The CDR3 runs 13 residues. Germline-derived CDR1 and CDR2 are WNHNN and SYGVQD (reference sequence). The ends lost 6 bases at V and 4 bases at J; junction bases unmatched: 5. CDR3 amino acids: CASSGLVGETQYF. CDR3 in DNA: TGCGCCAGCAGCGGACTAGTAGGAGAGACCCAGTACTTC.

This clone has more than one count but fewer than ten. The rearrangement joins TRBV7-9 to TRBJ2-3, with D possibly matching TRBD1 (6 bases). The CDR3 is 15 residues long. The V and J ends lost 5 bases and 1 base respectively, with 13 bases between them. Per the germline V gene, CDR1 is SEHNR and CDR2 is FQNEAQ (reference sequence). The CDR3 reads CASSLTGLGTDTQYF. CDR3 DNA: TGTGCCAGCAGCCTAACAGGGCTCGGCACAGATACGCAGTATTTT.

Of note for this clone: Other DNA sequences in the same sample also yield this CDR3. The gene calls are TRBV6-6 and TRBJ1-1; perhaps TRBD1 as D (6 bases). Per germline, CDR1 MNHNY and CDR2 SVGAGI (reference sequence). V was shortened by 0 bases and J by 3 bases, with 8 bases between the two germline ends. The CDR3 is 14 amino acids. In DNA, the CDR3 is TGTGCCAGCAGTTACTCACCAGGGGACACTGAAGCTTTCTTT. Translation gives CASSYSPGDTEAFF.

The chain links TRBV7-8 to TRBJ1-5; D gene ambiguous. CDR3 size: 14 residues. Trimming left V 0 bases short and J 3 bases short, with 6 bases between. In germline, CDR1 is SGHVS, CDR2 FQNEAQ. The CDR3 DNA is TGTGCCAGCAGCTTAGCGCAGGACAATCAGCCCCAGCATTTT. It translates to CASSLAQDNQPQHF.

The chain carries TRBV14 and TRBJ2-5; D is unresolved. The CDR3 runs to 14 residues. Trimming stripped 2 bases from V and 5 bases from J, with 12 bases between. The germline V gene encodes CDR1 SGHDN and CDR2 FVKESK. CDR3: CASSQHRFRETQYF. Here the CDR3 DNA reads TGTGCCAGCAGCCAACATAGGTTTCGGGAGACCCAGTACTTC.

This chain joins TRBV18 and TRBJ2-5; D gene uncertain. The CDR3 is made up of 13 amino acids. V shed 6 bases and J shed 2 bases, with 10 bases lying between them. Germline V gene data show CDR1 as KGHSH and CDR2 as LQKENI. The CDR3 reads CASSSLLQETQYF. The CDR3 DNA sequence: TGTGCCAGCTCCTCGCTGCTTCAAGAGACCCAGTACTTC.

The chain carries TRBV2 and TRBJ2-3; 7 nucleotides align to TRBD2. J gave up 6 bases and V 6 bases, and 9 bases lay outside the gene matches. From germline, CDR1 is SNHLY and CDR2 FYNNEI. The CDR3 extends over 14 amino acids. This chain's CDR3 is CASRGRLAWDTQYF. The CDR3 nucleotides read TGTGCCAGCAGGGGCCGACTAGCCTGGGATACGCAGTATTTT.

V gene TRBV9 combines with J gene TRBJ2-2; 10 nucleotides line up with TRBD2. The V segment lost 5 bases and the J segment 4 bases; nucleotides outside the gene matches: 11. This CDR3 is 17 amino acids long. The germline gives CDR1 SGDLS, CDR2 YYNGEE. CDR3 protein: CASSVMQASGSTGELFF. The DNA for the CDR3 is TGTGCCAGCAGTGTTATGCAGGCTAGCGGGAGCACCGGGGAGCTGTTTTTT. Variable domain in full (rest from reference TRBV9 and TRBJ2-2): DSGVTQTPKHLITATGQRVTLRCSPRSGDLSVYWYQQSLDQGLQFLIQYYNGEERAKGNILERFSAQQFPDLHSELNLSSLELGDSALYFCASSVMQASGSTGELFFGEGSRLTVL.

The chain is built from TRBV4-2 and TRBJ2-7; 9 bases map to TRBD2. Germline V lookup: CDR1 LGHNA, CDR2 YNFKEQ. V dropped 4 bases and J dropped 4; count of bases not matched to a gene: 11. The CDR3 is 16 amino acids. CDR3 region: CASSRGGGGGPYEQYF. The CDR3 nucleotides are TGTGCCAGCAGCCGGGGCGGCGGGGGGGGACCTTACGAGCAGTACTTC.

The CDR3 region is CASSFDNSPLHF. CDR3 DNA sequence: TGCGCCAGCAGCTTTGATAATTCACCCCTCCACTTT. The chain recombines TRBV5-1 with TRBJ1-6, with no clear D. The CDR3 is made up of 12 amino acids. In germline, CDR1 is SGHRS, CDR2 YFSETQ. Deletions cut 2 bases from V and 5 bases from J, with 2 bases between.

The CDR3 region is CAITNGGVPGELFF. The DNA of the CDR3 is TGTGCCATCACCAACGGTGGGGTCCCCGGGGAGCTGTTTTTT. This sequence joins TRBV10-3 and TRBJ2-2; D gene ambiguous. CDR3 length equals 14 residues. Germline loops: CDR1 ENHRY, CDR2 SYGVKD. Trimming removed 7 bases at V and 6 bases at J, with 15 bases between.

The chain employs TRBV11-2 and TRBJ1-6; 8 positions match TRBD1. V lost 3 bases and J lost 7; bases outside the gene matches: 5. This CDR3 region has 15 residues. Germline V gene data show CDR1 as SGHAT and CDR2 as FQNNGV. This CDR3 reads CASSFSGQGNSPLHF. The CDR3 nucleotides read TGTGCCAGCAGCTTCAGCGGACAGGGAAATTCACCCCTCCACTTT.

The rearrangement uses TRBV28 and TRBJ1-5; D perhaps matches TRBD1 (6 bases). The germline V gene encodes CDR1 MDHEN and CDR2 SYDVKM. V lost 6 bases, J lost 2 bases, and 20 bases lay in between. This CDR3 is 17 amino acids long. As DNA, the CDR3 is TGTGCCAGCAGCCCGAAGTGGTTATACAGGGGCAATCAGCCCCAGCATTTT. It yields the protein CASSPKWLYRGNQPQHF.

This chain's CDR3 is CASRRESGTGGEQYF. The CDR3 nucleotides are TGTGCCAGCAGGCGCGAAAGCGGGACAGGGGGCGAGCAGTACTTC. V is TRBV11-2 and J is TRBJ2-7; 11 bases align to TRBD1. Germline V CDR1 and CDR2: SGHAT, FQNNGV. The V and J ends lost 6 bases and 6 bases, in that order; junction bases with no gene match: 10. This CDR3 has 15 residues.

The rearrangement joins TRBV18 to TRBJ2-6, with D unclear. Germline CDR1 is KGHSH and CDR2 is LQKENI. This CDR3 has 14 residues. Trimming took off 6 bases at V and 0 bases at J, with 6 bases between the two ends. The CDR3 spells CASSLNSGANVLTF. Written as DNA, the CDR3 is TGTGCCAGCTCGCTCAACTCTGGGGCCAACGTCCTGACTTTC. The complete variable domain, with remaining parts taken from reference TRBV18 and TRBJ2-6, reads NAGVMQNPRHLVRRRGQEARLRCSPMKGHSHVYWYRQLPEEGLKFMVYLQKENIIDESGMPKERFSAEFPKEGPSILRIQQVVRGDSAAYFCASSLNSGANVLTFGAGSRLTVL.

The chain is built from TRBV6-1 and TRBJ1-3; TRBD1 is a possible D gene (6 bases). Looked up from germline, CDR1 is MNHNS and CDR2 is SASEGT. V was clipped by 6 bases and J by 9 bases, with 18 bases between them. The CDR3 covers 14 residues. CDR3 sequence reads: CASREPGQGVTIYF. CDR3 nucleotide sequence: TGTGCCAGCAGGGAACCGGGACAAGGCGTCACCATATATTTT.

This chain's CDR3 is CASSFTGTGTAGEQFF. CDR3 DNA sequence: TGCGCCAGCAGCTTCACCGGGACAGGGACGGCGGGAGAGCAGTTCTTC. This sequence joins TRBV5-1 and TRBJ2-1; TRBD1 agrees at 9 bases. This CDR3 has 16 residues. V shed 2 bases and J 10 bases; nucleotides not matched to a gene: 13. Germline CDR1 and CDR2: SGHRS and YFSETQ.

This clone was detected a few times. This chain links TRBV5-4 with TRBJ2-5, with TRBD2 matching over 7 bases. J was trimmed by 3 bases and V by 2 bases; bases with no gene match: 7. Looked up from germline, CDR1 is SGHNT and CDR2 is YYREEE (reference sequence). The CDR3 runs 15 residues. The DNA for the CDR3 is TGTGCCAGCAGCTTAGACGGGGGGAAGGAAGAGACCCAGTACTTC. Its protein product is CASSLDGGKEETQYF.

This chain joins TRBV28 and TRBJ2-5, with 9 bases matching TRBD1. The CDR3 runs 16 residues. With V trimmed by 6 bases and J by 0 bases, 8 bases remained unmatched. Germline V gives CDR1 MDHEN, CDR2 SYDVKM. This CDR3 is CASRGTGIGYQETQYF. CDR3 DNA sequence: TGTGCCAGCAGGGGGACAGGGATCGGGTACCAAGAGACCCAGTACTTC.

CDR3 protein: CASSVSRMGTEAFF. In DNA, the CDR3 is TGTGCCAGCAGCGTATCTCGAATGGGCACTGAAGCTTTCTTT. The chain joins TRBV7-9 to TRBJ1-1; unclear D gene. V lost 5 bases to trimming and J lost 4 bases, with 14 bases between them. The CDR3 sequence is 14 residues long. Germline V gene sequence: CDR1 SEHNR, CDR2 FQNEAQ (reference sequence).